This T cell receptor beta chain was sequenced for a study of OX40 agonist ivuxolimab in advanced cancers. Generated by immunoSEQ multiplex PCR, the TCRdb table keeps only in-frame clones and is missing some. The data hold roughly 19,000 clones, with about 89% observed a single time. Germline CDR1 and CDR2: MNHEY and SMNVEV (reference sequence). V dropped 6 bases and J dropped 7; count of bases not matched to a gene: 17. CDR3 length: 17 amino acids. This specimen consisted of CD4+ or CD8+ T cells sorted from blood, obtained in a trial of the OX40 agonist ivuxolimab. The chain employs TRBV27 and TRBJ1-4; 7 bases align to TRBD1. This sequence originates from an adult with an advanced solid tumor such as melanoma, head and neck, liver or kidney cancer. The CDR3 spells CASSRLLKTGMVEKLFF. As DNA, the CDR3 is TGTGCCAGCAGCCGACTTCTCAAGACAGGGATGGTTGAAAAACTGTTTTTT. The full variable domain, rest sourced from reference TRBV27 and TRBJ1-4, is EAQVTQNPRYLITVTGKKLTVTCSQNMNHEYMSWYRQDPGLGLRQIYYSMNVEVTDKGDVPEGYKVSRKEKRNFPLILESPSPNQTSLYFCASSRLLKTGMVEKLFFGSGTQLSVL.